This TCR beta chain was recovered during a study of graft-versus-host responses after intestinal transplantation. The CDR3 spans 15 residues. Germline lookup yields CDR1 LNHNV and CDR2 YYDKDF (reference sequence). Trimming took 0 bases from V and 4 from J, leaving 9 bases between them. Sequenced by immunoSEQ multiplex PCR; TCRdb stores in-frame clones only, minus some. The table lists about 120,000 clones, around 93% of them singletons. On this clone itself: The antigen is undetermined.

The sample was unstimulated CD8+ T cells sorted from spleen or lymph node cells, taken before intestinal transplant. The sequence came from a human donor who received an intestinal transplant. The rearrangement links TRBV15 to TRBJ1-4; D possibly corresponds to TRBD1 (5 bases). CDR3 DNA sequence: TGTGCCACCAGCAGAGATGGGACCAGTAATGAAAAACTGTTTTTT. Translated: CATSRDGTSNEKLFF.